This TCR beta chain was identified in a study of response to subunit inactivated influenza vaccine. Study-wide results and limits: T cells newly recruited by each seasonal influenza vaccination are few, the authors suggested.

About this clonotype itself: Antigen: not known.

TCRdb analysed the RT-PCR reads with MiXCR anew, one entry per CDR3 protein. Of about 700,000 distinct CDR3 sequences listed, 14% are singletons. The CDR3 spans 13 residues. Germline CDR1 is SGHVS and CDR2 is FNYEAQ. Trimming shortened V by 1 base and J by 8 bases, and 8 bases separated the two germline ends. The chain joins TRBV7-6 to TRBJ2-2; D not certain. This receptor was obtained from a middle-aged man who received an inactivated influenza vaccine. This specimen consisted of PBMCs from blood, obtained 14 days before vaccination. The CDR3 bases are TGTGCCAGCAGCTTAGAGAGAGATGGGGAGCTGTTTTTT. It translates to CASSLERDGELFF.